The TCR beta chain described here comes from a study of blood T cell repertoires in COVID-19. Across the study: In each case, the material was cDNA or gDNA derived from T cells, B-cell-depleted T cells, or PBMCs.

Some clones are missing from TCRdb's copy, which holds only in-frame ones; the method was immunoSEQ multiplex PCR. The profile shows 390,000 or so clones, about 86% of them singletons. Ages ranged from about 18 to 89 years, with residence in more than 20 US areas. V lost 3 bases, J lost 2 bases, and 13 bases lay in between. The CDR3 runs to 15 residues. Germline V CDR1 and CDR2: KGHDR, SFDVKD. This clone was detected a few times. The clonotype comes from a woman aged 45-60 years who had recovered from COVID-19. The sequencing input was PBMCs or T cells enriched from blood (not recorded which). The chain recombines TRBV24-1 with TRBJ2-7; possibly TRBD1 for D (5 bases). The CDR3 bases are TGTGCCACCAGTGATCTAGGGGTGATGGCCTACGAGCAGTACTTC. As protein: CATSDLGVMAYEQYF.